A selection of T cell receptor beta chains follows, all from one sample in a study of cytomegalovirus exposure and HLA in healthy donors. The assay was immunoSEQ multiplex PCR, and TCRdb's table has in-frame clones only and misses some. The sample has 100,000 or so clones; roughly 83% are singletons. Sample: PBMCs. The receptors stem from a female donor in good health and CMV-seropositive. Each CDR3 is given with its conserved first and last residue. Each record gives: J gene, V gene, D gene, clone size, CDR3 protein, CDR3 DNA. The D gene is left open where the match is weak. A row's size may be missing; if present it is once, few, many or a size class.

J gene: TRBJ1-2
V gene: TRBV11-2
D gene: TRBD1
clone size: NA
CDR3 protein: CASSPGGWDSYGYTF
CDR3 DNA: TGTGCCAGCAGCCCAGGGGGTTGGGATAGCTATGGCTACACCTTC

J gene: TRBJ1-2
V gene: TRBV6-4
D gene: TRBD1
clone size: once
CDR3 protein: CASILSGQGASNYGYTF
CDR3 DNA: TGTGCCAGCATTCTCTCGGGACAGGGGGCTTCAAACTATGGCTACACCTTC

J gene: TRBJ1-5
V gene: TRBV30
D gene: NA
clone size: NA
CDR3 protein: CAWSGGGTLSNQPQHF
CDR3 DNA: TGTGCCTGGAGTGGTGGGGGGACCCTTAGCAATCAGCCCCAGCATTTT

J gene: TRBJ1-2
V gene: TRBV4-1
D gene: TRBD1
clone size: many
CDR3 protein: CASSQAGTGSNYGYTF
CDR3 DNA: TGCGCCAGCAGCCAAGCCGGGACAGGAAGTAACTATGGCTACACCTTC

J gene: TRBJ1-1
V gene: TRBV18
D gene: TRBD1
clone size: NA
CDR3 protein: CASSPREQGAIVAFF
CDR3 DNA: TGTGCCAGCTCACCCAGGGAGCAGGGGGCGATAGTGGCTTTCTTT

J gene: TRBJ2-1
V gene: TRBV6-5
D gene: NA
clone size: NA
CDR3 protein: CASSPPGSYNEQFF
CDR3 DNA: TGTGCCAGCAGTCCCCCCGGGTCCTACAATGAGCAGTTCTTC

J gene: TRBJ2-4
V gene: TRBV9
D gene: NA
clone size: few
CDR3 protein: CASARDLGPNIQYF
CDR3 DNA: TGTGCCAGCGCACGGGATCTAGGACCTAACATTCAGTACTTC

J gene: TRBJ1-2
V gene: TRBV27
D gene: TRBD1
clone size: few
CDR3 protein: CASRGTADYGYTF
CDR3 DNA: TGTGCCAGCAGGGGGACAGCCGACTATGGCTACACCTTC

J gene: TRBJ2-7
V gene: TRBV7-6
D gene: TRBD1
clone size: NA
CDR3 protein: CASSLGTGEEQYF
CDR3 DNA: TGTGCCAGCAGCTTAGGGACAGGGGAAGAGCAGTACTTC

J gene: TRBJ2-1
V gene: TRBV7-2
D gene: NA
clone size: NA
CDR3 protein: CASSSKPNEQFF
CDR3 DNA: TGTGCCAGCAGCTCGAAGCCAAATGAGCAGTTCTTC